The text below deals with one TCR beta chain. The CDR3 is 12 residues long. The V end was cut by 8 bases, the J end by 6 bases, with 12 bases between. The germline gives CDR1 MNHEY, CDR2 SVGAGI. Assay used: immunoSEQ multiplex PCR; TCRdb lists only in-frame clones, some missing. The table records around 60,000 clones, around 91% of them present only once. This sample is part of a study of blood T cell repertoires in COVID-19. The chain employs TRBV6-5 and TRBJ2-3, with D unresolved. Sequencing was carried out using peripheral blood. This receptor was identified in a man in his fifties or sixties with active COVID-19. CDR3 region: CASRVLGDTQYF. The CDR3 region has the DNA TGTGCCAGCCGAGTCCTCGGGGATACGCAGTATTTT.